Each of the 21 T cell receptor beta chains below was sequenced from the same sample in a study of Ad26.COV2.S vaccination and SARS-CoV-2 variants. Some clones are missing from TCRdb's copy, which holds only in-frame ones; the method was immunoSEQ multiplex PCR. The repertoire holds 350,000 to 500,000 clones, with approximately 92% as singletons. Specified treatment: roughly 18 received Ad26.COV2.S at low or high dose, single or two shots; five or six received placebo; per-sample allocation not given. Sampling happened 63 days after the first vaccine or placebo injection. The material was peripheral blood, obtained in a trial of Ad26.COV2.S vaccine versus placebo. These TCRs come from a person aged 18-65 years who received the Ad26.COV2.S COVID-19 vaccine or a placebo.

The CDR3 DNA reads as TGTGCCAGTAGTACGCAGGGGTTCCTCTACGAGCAGTACTTC. Its protein is CASSTQGFLYEQYF. V is TRBV19 and J is TRBJ2-7, with a weak D call TRBD1 (6 bases). Germline V gene lookup returns CDR1 LNHDA and CDR2 SQIVND (reference sequence). CDR3 length equals 14 residues. The V end lost 4 bases, the J end lost 3 bases, and 13 bases lay between the germline ends.

CDR3 in DNA: TGTGCCAGCAGTGAAGCATTTCCCGGGACCCTGAATCGCAATCAGCCCCAGCATTTT. It yields the protein CASSEAFPGTLNRNQPQHF. This chain connects TRBV6-1 to TRBJ1-5, with D perhaps matching TRBD1 (5 bases). CDR3 length: 19 amino acids. Trimming pared 0 bases from V and 2 bases from J, leaving 20 bases between. Per germline, CDR1 MNHNS and CDR2 SASEGT.

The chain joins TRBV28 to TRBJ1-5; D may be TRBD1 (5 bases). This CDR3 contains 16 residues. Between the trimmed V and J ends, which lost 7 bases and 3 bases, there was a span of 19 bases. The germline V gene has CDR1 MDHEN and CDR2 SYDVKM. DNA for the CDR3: TGTGCCAGCATCGAAGACGAAAGGGGATACAATCAGCCCCAGCATTTT. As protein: CASIEDERGYNQPQHF.

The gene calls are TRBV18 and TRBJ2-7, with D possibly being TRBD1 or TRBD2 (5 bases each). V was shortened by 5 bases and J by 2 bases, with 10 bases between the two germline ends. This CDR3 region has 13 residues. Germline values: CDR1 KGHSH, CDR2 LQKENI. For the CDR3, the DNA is TGTGCCAGCTCAGAGGGGCCAGCCTACGAGCAGTACTTC. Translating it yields CASSEGPAYEQYF.

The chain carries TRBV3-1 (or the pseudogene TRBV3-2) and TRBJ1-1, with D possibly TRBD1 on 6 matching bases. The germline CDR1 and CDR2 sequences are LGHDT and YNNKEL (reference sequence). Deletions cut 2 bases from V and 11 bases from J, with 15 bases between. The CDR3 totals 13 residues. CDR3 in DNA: TGTGCCAGCAGCCAACCCCCGGACAGTAAGGCTTTCTTT. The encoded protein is CASSQPPDSKAFF.

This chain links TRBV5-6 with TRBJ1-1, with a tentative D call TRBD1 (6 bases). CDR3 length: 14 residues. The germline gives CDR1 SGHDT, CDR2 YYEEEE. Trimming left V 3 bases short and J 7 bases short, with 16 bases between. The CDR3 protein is CASSSWGAWVEAFF. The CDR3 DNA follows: TGTGCCAGCAGCTCTTGGGGGGCATGGGTTGAAGCTTTCTTT.

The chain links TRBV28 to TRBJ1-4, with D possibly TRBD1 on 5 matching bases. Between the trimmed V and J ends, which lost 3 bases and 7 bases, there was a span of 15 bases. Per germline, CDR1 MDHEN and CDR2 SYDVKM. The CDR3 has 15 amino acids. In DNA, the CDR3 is TGTGCCAGCAGTTTGGGGACGACCGGGGGTGAAAAACTGTTTTTT. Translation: CASSLGTTGGEKLFF.

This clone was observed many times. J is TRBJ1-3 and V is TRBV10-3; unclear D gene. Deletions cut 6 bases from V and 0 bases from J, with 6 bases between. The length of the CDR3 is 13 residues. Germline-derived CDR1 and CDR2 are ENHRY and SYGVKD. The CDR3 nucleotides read TGTGCCATCAGACAGCCCTCTGGAAACACCATATATTTT. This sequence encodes CAIRQPSGNTIYF.

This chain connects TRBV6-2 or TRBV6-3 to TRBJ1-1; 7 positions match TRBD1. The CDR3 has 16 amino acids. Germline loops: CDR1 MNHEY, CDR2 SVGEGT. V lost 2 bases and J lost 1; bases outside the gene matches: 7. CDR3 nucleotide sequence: TGTGCCAGCAGTTACACCCTAAGGACAGGGAACACTGAAGCTTTCTTT. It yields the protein CASSYTLRTGNTEAFF.

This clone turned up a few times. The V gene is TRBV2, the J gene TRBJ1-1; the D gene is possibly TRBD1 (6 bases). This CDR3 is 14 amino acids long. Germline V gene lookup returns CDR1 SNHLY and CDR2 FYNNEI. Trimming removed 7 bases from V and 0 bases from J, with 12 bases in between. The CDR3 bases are TGTGCCAGCATGGAGGGGGTTTTGAACACTGAAGCTTTCTTT. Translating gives CASMEGVLNTEAFF. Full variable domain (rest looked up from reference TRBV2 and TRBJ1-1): EPEVTQTPSHQVTQMGQEVILRCVPISNHLYFYWYRQILGQKVEFLVSFYNNEISEKSEIFDDQFSVERPDGSNFTLKIRSTKLEDSAMYFCASMEGVLNTEAFFGQGTRLTVV.

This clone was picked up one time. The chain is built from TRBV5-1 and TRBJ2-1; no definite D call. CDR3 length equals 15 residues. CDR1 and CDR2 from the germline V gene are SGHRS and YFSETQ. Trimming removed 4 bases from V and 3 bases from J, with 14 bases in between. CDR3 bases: TGCGCCAGCAGCAGGGAACCACAAGACTACAATGAGCAGTTCTTC. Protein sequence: CASSREPQDYNEQFF.

CDR3 loop: CASSQGADQPQHF. The CDR3 region has the DNA TGTGCCAGCAGCCAGGGGGCTGATCAGCCCCAGCATTTT. The chain carries TRBV5-6 and TRBJ1-5; TRBD1 matches at 8 bases. The V gene end was trimmed by 4 bases and the J gene end by 5 bases; junction bases not matched to a gene: 2. Germline V gene sequence: CDR1 SGHDT, CDR2 YYEEEE. CDR3 size: 13 residues.

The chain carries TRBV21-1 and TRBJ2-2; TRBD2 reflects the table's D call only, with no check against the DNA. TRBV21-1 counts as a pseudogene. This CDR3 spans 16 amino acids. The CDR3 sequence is CASSKGAGVGTGELFF. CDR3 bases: TGTGCCAGCAGCAAAGGAGCGGGGGTTGGAACCGGGGAGCTGTTTTTT.

CDR3 residues: CASSLDTINEQYF. CDR3 nucleotides: TGTGCCAGCAGCTTAGACACCATTAACGAGCAGTACTTC. The rearrangement links TRBV11-2 to TRBJ2-7; D call uncertain. This CDR3 has 13 residues. CDR1 and CDR2 (germline): SGHAT, FQNNGV. The germline V and J ends were trimmed by 0 bases and 5 bases, with 8 bases remaining between them.

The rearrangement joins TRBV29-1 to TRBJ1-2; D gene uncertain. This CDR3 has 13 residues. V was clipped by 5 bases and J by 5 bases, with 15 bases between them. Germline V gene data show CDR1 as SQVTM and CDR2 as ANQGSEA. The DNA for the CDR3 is TGCAGCGTTCGTCCAGGCGGGCATTATGGCTACACCTTC. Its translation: CSVRPGGHYGYTF.

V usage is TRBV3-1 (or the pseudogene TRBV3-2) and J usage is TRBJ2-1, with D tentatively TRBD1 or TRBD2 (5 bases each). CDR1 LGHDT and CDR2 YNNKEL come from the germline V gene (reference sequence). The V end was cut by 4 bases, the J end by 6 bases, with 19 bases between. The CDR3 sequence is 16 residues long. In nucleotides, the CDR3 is TGTGCCAGCAGCCGCCGGGCAACGGGACCGTTCAATGAGCAGTTCTTC. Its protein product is CASSRRATGPFNEQFF.

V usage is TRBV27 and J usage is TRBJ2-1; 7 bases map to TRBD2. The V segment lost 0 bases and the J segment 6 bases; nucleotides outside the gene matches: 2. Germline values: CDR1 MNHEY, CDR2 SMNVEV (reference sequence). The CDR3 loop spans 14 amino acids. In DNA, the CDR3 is TGTGCCAGCAGTTTATCCCGGACTAGCAATGAGCAGTTCTTC. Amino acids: CASSLSRTSNEQFF.

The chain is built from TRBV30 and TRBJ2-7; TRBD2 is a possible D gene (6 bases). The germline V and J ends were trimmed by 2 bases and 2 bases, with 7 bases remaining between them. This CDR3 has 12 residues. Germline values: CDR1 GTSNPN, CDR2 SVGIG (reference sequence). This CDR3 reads CAWSSGAYEQYF. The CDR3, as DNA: TGTGCCTGGAGTTCGGGGGCCTACGAGCAGTACTTC.

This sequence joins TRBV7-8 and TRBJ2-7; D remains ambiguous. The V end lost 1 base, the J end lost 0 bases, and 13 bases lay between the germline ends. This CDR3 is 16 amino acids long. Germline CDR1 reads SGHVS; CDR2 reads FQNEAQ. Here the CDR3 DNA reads TGTGCCAGCAGCTTAGGAGGAAGGGTAGCCTCCTACGAGCAGTACTTC. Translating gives CASSLGGRVASYEQYF.

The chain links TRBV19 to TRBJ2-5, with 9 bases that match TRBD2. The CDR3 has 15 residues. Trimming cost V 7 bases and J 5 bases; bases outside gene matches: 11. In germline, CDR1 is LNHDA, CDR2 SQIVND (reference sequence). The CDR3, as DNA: TGTGCCAGTAAAGGGACTAGCACGGGACGGGAGACCCAGTACTTC. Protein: CASKGTSTGRETQYF.

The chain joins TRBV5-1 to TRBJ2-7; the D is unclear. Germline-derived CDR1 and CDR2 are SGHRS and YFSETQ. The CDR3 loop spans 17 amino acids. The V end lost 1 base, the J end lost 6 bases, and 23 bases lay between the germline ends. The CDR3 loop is CASSLSLQVSNPLEQYF. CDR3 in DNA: TGCGCCAGCAGCTTGTCCCTCCAAGTTTCGAATCCCCTCGAGCAGTACTTC. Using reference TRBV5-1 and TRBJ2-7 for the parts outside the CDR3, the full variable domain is KAGVTQTPRYLIKTRGQQVTLSCSPISGHRSVSWYQQTPGQGLQFLFEYFSETQRNKGNFPGRFSGRQFSNSRSEMNVSTLELGDSALYLCASSLSLQVSNPLEQYFGPGTRLTVT.